These 23 T cell receptor beta chains originate from one sample sequenced in a study of T-cell reconstitution after alpha-beta-depleted transplantation in children. A library of TCRbeta sequences, prepared with unique molecular identifiers, was generated. MiXCR, run by TCRdb on the PCR reads, gives a single entry per CDR3 protein. The data hold fewer than 550,000 distinct CDR3 sequences, with approximately 11% observed a single time. The specimen was PBMCs from the stem cell graft donor, collected from the stem cell graft. These receptors came from a human donor who donated a stem cell graft to a child with acute myeloid leukemia.

This clonotype was counted many times. The J gene is TRBJ1-2, the V gene TRBV5-6; D remains ambiguous. Trimming took 4 bases from V and 7 from J, leaving 17 bases between them. Germline V CDR1 and CDR2: SGHDT, YYEEEE. The CDR3 covers 14 residues. CDR3 loop: CASSPGLKSSGYTF. DNA for the CDR3: TGTGCCAGCAGCCCAGGACTGAAAAGTTCTGGCTACACCTTC.

The sample holds a few counts of this clonotype. The chain uses TRBV7-2 and TRBJ2-1; 11 bases map to TRBD2. Germline V CDR1 and CDR2: SGHTA, FQGNSA. J gave up 4 bases and V 4 bases, and 6 bases lay outside the gene matches. This CDR3 comprises 16 residues. CDR3: CASSSNLAGGYNEQFF. Here the CDR3 DNA reads TGTGCCAGCAGCTCCAATCTAGCGGGGGGTTACAATGAGCAGTTCTTC.

The chain employs TRBV20-1 and TRBJ2-3; D may be TRBD1 (6 bases). V gave up 6 bases and J gave up 5 bases, with 18 bases separating them. There are 14 residues in the CDR3. CDR1 DFQATT and CDR2 SNEGSKA come from the germline V gene (reference sequence). CDR3 sequence (DNA): TGCAGTGCAGCAACAGGGTTTGGTAGAGATACGCAGTATTTT. It translates to CSAATGFGRDTQYF.

The J gene is TRBJ2-7, the V gene TRBV29-1; 8 bases align to TRBD1. The CDR3 is 12 amino acids. J was trimmed by 3 bases and V by 5 bases; bases with no gene match: 3. The germline V gene encodes CDR1 SQVTM and CDR2 ANQGSEA. The CDR3 is CSVSGGVYEQYF. The CDR3 DNA sequence: TGCAGCGTTTCAGGGGGCGTCTACGAGCAGTACTTC.

The table lists this clonotype with many counts. V and J are TRBV3-1 and TRBJ2-1; no clear D. Germline assignment: CDR1 LGHDT and CDR2 YNNKEL (reference sequence). The CDR3 has 12 amino acids. Trimming took 5 bases from V and 5 from J, leaving 7 bases between them. CDR3 DNA sequence: TGTGCCAGCAGCGAAGTGGACAATGAGCAGTTCTTC. This gives the protein CASSEVDNEQFF.

This clonotype has a handful of counts. V usage is TRBV12-3 or TRBV12-4 and J usage is TRBJ2-2, with D perhaps TRBD1 (5 bases). The germline V and J ends were trimmed by 6 bases and 9 bases, with 14 bases remaining between them. CDR3 length: 13 amino acids. The CDR3 DNA follows: TGTGCCAGCAGCCCAGGGTATTTCCGGGAGCTGTTTTTT. Translated, it gives CASSPGYFRELFF.

As concerns this clonotype: A much larger clone differs from this one at a single base, so this may be a read error. The rearrangement uses TRBV20-1 and TRBJ1-2, with 10 bases lining up with TRBD1. This CDR3 is built from 13 residues. The germline V gene has CDR1 DFQATT and CDR2 SNEGSKA (reference sequence). CDR3 nucleotide sequence: TGCAGTGCCTTCGACAGGGGGCGGGGTGGCTGCACCTTC. It specifies CSAFDRGRGGCTF.

The chain employs TRBV3-1 and TRBJ1-1; no clear D. Germline V gene data show CDR1 as LGHDT and CDR2 as YNNKEL (reference sequence). The V and J ends lost 0 bases and 1 base respectively, with 12 bases between them. The CDR3 has 16 amino acids. The CDR3 spells CASSQDPRRGNTEAFF. In nucleotides, the CDR3 is TGTGCCAGCAGCCAAGATCCTCGGCGGGGGAACACTGAAGCTTTCTTT.

This clonotype has a handful of counts. The chain employs TRBV15 and TRBJ2-1; D remains unclear. This CDR3 contains 14 residues. Trimming stripped 1 base from V and 9 bases from J, with 13 bases between. Germline-derived CDR1 and CDR2 are LNHNV and YYDKDF (reference sequence). The CDR3 loop is CATSRATFASEQFF. CDR3 DNA sequence: TGTGCCACCAGCAGAGCCACCTTCGCCAGTGAGCAGTTCTTC.

V and J are TRBV3-1 and TRBJ1-2, with 8 bases matching TRBD1. The CDR3 spans 14 residues. Germline V gene data show CDR1 as LGHDT and CDR2 as YNNKEL (reference sequence). The V segment lost 3 bases and the J segment 4 bases; nucleotides outside the gene matches: 4. CDR3 sequence (DNA): TGTGCCAGCAGCCAGGGACAGGAGGTCTATGGCTACACCTTC. As protein: CASSQGQEVYGYTF.

This clonotype has more than one count but fewer than ten. The chain is built from TRBV25-1 and TRBJ2-1; TRBD2 agrees at 14 bases. The V segment lost 2 bases and the J segment 7 bases; nucleotides outside the gene matches: 4. The V gene's germline CDR1 is MGHDK and CDR2 SYGVNS. The CDR3 loop spans 16 amino acids. CDR3 sequence (DNA): TGTGCCAGCAGTGAAGGGACTAGCGGGAGTAAGAATGAGCAGTTCTTC. Amino acid sequence: CASSEGTSGSKNEQFF. Variable domain in full (rest from reference TRBV25-1 and TRBJ2-1): EADIYQTPRYLVIGTGKKITLECSQTMGHDKMYWYQQDPGMELHLIHYSYGVNSTEKGDLSSESTVSRIRTEHFPLTLESARPSHTSQYLCASSEGTSGSKNEQFFGPGTRLTVL.

The gene calls are TRBV7-8 and TRBJ2-3; 15 nucleotides align to TRBD2. V shed 3 bases and J 4 bases; nucleotides not matched to a gene: 8. Germline-derived CDR1 and CDR2 are SGHVS and FQNEAQ. The CDR3 has 18 residues. The CDR3 loop is CASSFRTSGGAPADTQYF. For the CDR3, the DNA is TGTGCCAGCAGCTTCCGGACTAGCGGGGGGGCCCCCGCAGATACGCAGTATTTT.

This clonotype was seen ten or more times. This chain links TRBV2 with TRBJ2-1, with D possibly TRBD2 on 6 matching bases. The germline gives CDR1 SNHLY, CDR2 FYNNEI. The V and J ends lost 5 bases and 10 bases respectively, with 9 bases between them. This CDR3 spans 11 amino acids. The chain's CDR3 is CASSLLAEQFF. The CDR3 DNA reads TGTGCCAGCAGTTTGCTAGCGGAGCAGTTCTTC. Full variable domain (missing parts from reference TRBV2 and TRBJ2-1): EPEVTQTPSHQVTQMGQEVILRCVPISNHLYFYWYRQILGQKVEFLVSFYNNEISEKSEIFDDQFSVERPDGSNFTLKIRSTKLEDSAMYFCASSLLAEQFFGPGTRLTVL.

The chain couples TRBV12-3 or TRBV12-4 to TRBJ1-2; a weak D match, TRBD1 (5 bases). The CDR3 is 13 amino acids. V gave up 1 base and J gave up 6 bases, with 9 bases separating them. In DNA form, the CDR3 reads TGTGCCAGCAGTTTAGGGGGCCGAAATGGCTACACCTTC. Translated: CASSLGGRNGYTF.

At least ten counts were recorded for this clonotype. The chain employs TRBV25-1 and TRBJ2-5; possibly TRBD2 for D (6 bases). Trimming took off 1 base at V and 5 bases at J, with 11 bases between the two ends. The germline CDR1 and CDR2 sequences are MGHDK and SYGVNS. CDR3 length: 14 amino acids. The CDR3 here is CASSEWAGRETQYF. The CDR3 DNA follows: TGTGCCAGCAGTGAATGGGCGGGAAGGGAGACCCAGTACTTC.

The table lists this clonotype with many counts. The chain combines TRBV20-1 with TRBJ1-1; tentatively, D is TRBD1 (5 bases). The V gene lost 0 bases and the J gene lost 7 bases, with 12 bases spanning the gap. CDR3 size: 13 residues. The germline V gene has CDR1 DFQATT and CDR2 SNEGSKA (reference sequence). CDR3 DNA: TGCAGTGCTAGAGATTCCAGGGACGGTGAAGCTTTCTTT. The encoded protein is CSARDSRDGEAFF.

The V and J genes are TRBV10-3 and TRBJ1-2; 7 nucleotides line up with TRBD1. The germline gives CDR1 ENHRY, CDR2 SYGVKD. V lost 10 bases to trimming and J lost 5 bases; unmatched junction nucleotides: 4. The CDR3 covers 11 residues. CDR3 region: CATGTDYGYTF. The CDR3 DNA sequence: TGTGCCACCGGGACAGATTATGGCTACACCTTC.

The chain carries TRBV29-1 and TRBJ1-5; 7 nucleotides agree with TRBD1. Germline V gene lookup returns CDR1 SQVTM and CDR2 ANQGSEA. The CDR3 is 13 residues long. V was clipped by 6 bases and J by 3 bases; unmatched bases: 5. The CDR3 region has the DNA TGCAGCGTGGATACAGGGGTCAATCAGCCCCAGCATTTT. Its protein is CSVDTGVNQPQHF.

The chain recombines TRBV10-3 with TRBJ1-2; 8 bases are a match to TRBD1. This CDR3 comprises 12 residues. Germline assignment: CDR1 ENHRY and CDR2 SYGVKD. Trimming cost V 8 bases and J 3 bases; bases outside gene matches: 2. This CDR3 is CAIAGGYYGYTF. CDR3 coding DNA: TGTGCCATCGCAGGGGGCTACTATGGCTACACCTTC.

There are many counts of this clonotype. DNA for the CDR3: TGCAGTGCTAGAGGGCCCGGGGGGGCCGTAGAGACCCAGTACTTC. Residues: CSARGPGGAVETQYF. The V call is TRBV20-1, the J call TRBJ2-5, with 8 bases aligning to TRBD2. Trimming at V came to 1 base and at J to 4 bases, leaving 8 bases not matched to a gene. This CDR3 is 15 amino acids long. Germline CDR1 reads DFQATT; CDR2 reads SNEGSKA (reference sequence).

The sample holds a few counts of this clonotype. V and J are TRBV5-1 and TRBJ2-5; D is perhaps TRBD2 (5 bases). Germline CDR1 and CDR2: SGHRS and YFSETQ. The CDR3 totals 16 residues. V was trimmed by 0 bases and J by 0 bases, leaving 12 bases between them. CDR3 in amino acids: CASSLVGGPYQETQYF. CDR3 bases: TGCGCCAGCAGCTTGGTGGGCGGGCCGTACCAAGAGACCCAGTACTTC.

This clonotype was counted only a few times. CDR3 bases: TGTGCCAGCAGTTACGGTCGCAGTTTCCTTAAGGGGGATAGCAATCAGCCCCAGCATTTT. Translation gives CASSYGRSFLKGDSNQPQHF. This rearrangement joins TRBV6-2 or TRBV6-3 to TRBJ1-5; tentatively, D is TRBD1 (6 bases). CDR1 and CDR2 (germline): MNHEY, SVGEGT. V lost 2 bases, J lost 0 bases, and 23 bases lay in between. The CDR3 runs 20 residues.

V and J are TRBV5-1 and TRBJ2-1; 9 bases map to TRBD1. V shed 1 base and J 9 bases; nucleotides not matched to a gene: 11. Germline CDR1 and CDR2: SGHRS and YFSETQ. CDR3 size: 16 residues. The CDR3 DNA reads TGCGCCAGCAGCTTGTTTATCGGACAGGGGTATACTGAGCAGTTCTTC. The encoded protein is CASSLFIGQGYTEQFF.